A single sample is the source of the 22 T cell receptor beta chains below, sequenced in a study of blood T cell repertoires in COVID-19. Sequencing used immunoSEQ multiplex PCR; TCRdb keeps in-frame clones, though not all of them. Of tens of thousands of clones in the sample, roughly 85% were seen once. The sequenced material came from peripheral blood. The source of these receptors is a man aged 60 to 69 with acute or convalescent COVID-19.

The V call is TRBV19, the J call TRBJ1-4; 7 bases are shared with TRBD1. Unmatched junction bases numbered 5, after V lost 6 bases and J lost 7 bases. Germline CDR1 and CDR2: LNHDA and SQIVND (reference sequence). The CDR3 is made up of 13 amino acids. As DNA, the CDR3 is TGTGCCAGTAGGAGGGGGCTAGGTGAAAAACTGTTTTTT. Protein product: CASRRGLGEKLFF.

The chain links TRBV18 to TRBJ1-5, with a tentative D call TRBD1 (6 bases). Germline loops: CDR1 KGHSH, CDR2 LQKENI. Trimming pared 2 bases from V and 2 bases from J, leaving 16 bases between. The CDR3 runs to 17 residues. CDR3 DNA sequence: TGTGCCAGCTCACCAAACAGGGTGGGATCGGGCAATCAGCCCCAGCATTTT. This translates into CASSPNRVGSGNQPQHF. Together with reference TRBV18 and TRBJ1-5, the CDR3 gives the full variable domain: NAGVMQNPRHLVRRRGQEARLRCSPMKGHSHVYWYRQLPEEGLKFMVYLQKENIIDESGMPKERFSAEFPKEGPSILRIQQVVRGDSAAYFCASSPNRVGSGNQPQHFGDGTRLSIL.

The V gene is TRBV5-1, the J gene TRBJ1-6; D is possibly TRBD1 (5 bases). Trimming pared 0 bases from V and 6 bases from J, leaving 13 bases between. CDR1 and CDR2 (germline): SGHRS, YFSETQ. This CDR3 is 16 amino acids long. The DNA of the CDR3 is TGCGCCAGCAGCTTGGCTGGGCAGGGTGGTAATTCACCCCTCCACTTT. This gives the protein CASSLAGQGGNSPLHF.

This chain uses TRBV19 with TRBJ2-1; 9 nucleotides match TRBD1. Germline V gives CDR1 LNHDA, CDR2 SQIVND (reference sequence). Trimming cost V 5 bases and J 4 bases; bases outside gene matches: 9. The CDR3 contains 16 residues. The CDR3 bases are TGTGCCAGTAGTGCTTCCGGGACAGGGAGATACAATGAGCAGTTCTTC. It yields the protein CASSASGTGRYNEQFF.

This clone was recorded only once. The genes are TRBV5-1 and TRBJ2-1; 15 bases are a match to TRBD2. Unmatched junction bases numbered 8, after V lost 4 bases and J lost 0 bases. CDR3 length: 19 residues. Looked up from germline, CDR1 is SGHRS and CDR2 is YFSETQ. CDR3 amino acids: CASSLGLAGGLSSYNEQFF. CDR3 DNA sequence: TGCGCCAGCAGCCTTGGACTAGCGGGGGGGCTCAGCTCCTACAATGAGCAGTTCTTC.

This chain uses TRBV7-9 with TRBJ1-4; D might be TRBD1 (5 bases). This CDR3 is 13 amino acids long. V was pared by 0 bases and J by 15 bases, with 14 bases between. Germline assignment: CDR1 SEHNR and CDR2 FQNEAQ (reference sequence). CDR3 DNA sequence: TGTGCCAGCAGCTTAGCCTGGAGGGAAGGGGTGTTTTTT. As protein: CASSLAWREGVFF. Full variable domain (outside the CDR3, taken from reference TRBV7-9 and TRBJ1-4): DTGVSQNPRHKITKRGQNVTFRCDPISEHNRLYWYRQTLGQGPEFLTYFQNEAQLEKSRLLSDRFSAERPKGSFSTLEIQRTEQGDSAMYLCASSLAWREGVFFGSGTQLSVL.

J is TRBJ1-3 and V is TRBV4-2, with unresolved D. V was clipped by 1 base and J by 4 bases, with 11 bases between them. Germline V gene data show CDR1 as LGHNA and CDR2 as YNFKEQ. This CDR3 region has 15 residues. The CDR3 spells CASSQVEIPGNTIYF. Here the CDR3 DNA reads TGTGCCAGCAGCCAAGTGGAGATACCGGGAAACACCATATATTTT.

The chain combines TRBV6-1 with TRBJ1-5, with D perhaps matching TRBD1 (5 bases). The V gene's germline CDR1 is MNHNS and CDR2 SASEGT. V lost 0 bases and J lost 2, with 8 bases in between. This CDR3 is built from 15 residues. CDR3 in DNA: TGTGCCAGCAGTGAAGCTGGGGGGGGCAATCAGCCCCAGCATTTT. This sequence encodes CASSEAGGGNQPQHF.

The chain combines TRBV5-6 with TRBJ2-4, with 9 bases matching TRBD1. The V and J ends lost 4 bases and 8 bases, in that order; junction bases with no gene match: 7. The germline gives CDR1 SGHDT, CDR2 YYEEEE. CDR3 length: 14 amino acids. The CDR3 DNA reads TGTGCCAGCAGCGTGGGGGACAGGGTACACATTCAGTACTTC. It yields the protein CASSVGDRVHIQYF.

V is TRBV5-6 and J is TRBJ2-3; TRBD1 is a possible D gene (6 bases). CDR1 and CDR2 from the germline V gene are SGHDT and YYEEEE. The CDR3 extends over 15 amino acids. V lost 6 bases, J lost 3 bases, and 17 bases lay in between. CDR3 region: CASTRRGGWTDTQYF. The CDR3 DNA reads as TGTGCCAGCACACGGAGAGGGGGATGGACAGATACGCAGTATTTT.

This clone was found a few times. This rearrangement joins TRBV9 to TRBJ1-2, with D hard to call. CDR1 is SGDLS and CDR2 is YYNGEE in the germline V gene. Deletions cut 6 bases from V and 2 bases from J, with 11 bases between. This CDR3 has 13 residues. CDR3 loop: CASTEGHNYGYTF. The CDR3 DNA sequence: TGTGCCAGCACTGAGGGCCACAACTATGGCTACACCTTC. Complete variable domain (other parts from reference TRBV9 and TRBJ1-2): DSGVTQTPKHLITATGQRVTLRCSPRSGDLSVYWYQQSLDQGLQFLIQYYNGEERAKGNILERFSAQQFPDLHSELNLSSLELGDSALYFCASTEGHNYGYTFGSGTRLTVV.

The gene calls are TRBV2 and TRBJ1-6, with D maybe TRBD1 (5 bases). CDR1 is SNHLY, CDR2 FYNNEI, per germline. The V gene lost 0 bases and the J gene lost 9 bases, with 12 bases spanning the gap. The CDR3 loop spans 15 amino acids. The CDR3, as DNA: TGTGCCAGCAGTGAAGCCGGGACCGGGGGTTCACCCCTCCACTTT. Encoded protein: CASSEAGTGGSPLHF. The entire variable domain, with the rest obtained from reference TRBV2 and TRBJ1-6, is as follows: EPEVTQTPSHQVTQMGQEVILRCVPISNHLYFYWYRQILGQKVEFLVSFYNNEISEKSEIFDDQFSVERPDGSNFTLKIRSTKLEDSAMYFCASSEAGTGGSPLHFGNGTRLTVT.

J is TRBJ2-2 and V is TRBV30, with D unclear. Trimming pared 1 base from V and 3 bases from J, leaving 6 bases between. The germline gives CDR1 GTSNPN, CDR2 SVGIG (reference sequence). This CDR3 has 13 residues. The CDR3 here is CAWSALYTGELFF. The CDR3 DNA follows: TGTGCCTGGAGTGCCTTATACACCGGGGAGCTGTTTTTT.

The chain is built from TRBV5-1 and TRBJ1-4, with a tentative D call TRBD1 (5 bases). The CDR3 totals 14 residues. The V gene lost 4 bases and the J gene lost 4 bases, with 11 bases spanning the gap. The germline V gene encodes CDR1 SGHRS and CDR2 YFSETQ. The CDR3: CASSPAGLNEKLFF. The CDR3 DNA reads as TGCGCCAGCAGCCCTGCGGGACTTAATGAAAAACTGTTTTTT. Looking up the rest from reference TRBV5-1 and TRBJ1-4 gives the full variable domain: KAGVTQTPRYLIKTRGQQVTLSCSPISGHRSVSWYQQTPGQGLQFLFEYFSETQRNKGNFPGRFSGRQFSNSRSEMNVSTLELGDSALYLCASSPAGLNEKLFFGSGTQLSVL.

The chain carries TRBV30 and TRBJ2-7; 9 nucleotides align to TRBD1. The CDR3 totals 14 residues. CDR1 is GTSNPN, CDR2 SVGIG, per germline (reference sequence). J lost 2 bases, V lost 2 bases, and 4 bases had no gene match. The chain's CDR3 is CAWSLGQGPYEQYF. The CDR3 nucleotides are TGTGCCTGGAGTCTAGGACAGGGGCCCTACGAGCAGTACTTC.

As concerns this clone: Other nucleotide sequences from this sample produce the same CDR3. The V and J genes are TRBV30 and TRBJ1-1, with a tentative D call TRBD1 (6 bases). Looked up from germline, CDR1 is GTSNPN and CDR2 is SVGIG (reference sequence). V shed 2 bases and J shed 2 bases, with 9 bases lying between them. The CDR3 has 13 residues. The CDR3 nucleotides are TGTGCCTGGAGTCAAGGGGGAAACACTGAAGCTTTCTTT. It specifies CAWSQGGNTEAFF.

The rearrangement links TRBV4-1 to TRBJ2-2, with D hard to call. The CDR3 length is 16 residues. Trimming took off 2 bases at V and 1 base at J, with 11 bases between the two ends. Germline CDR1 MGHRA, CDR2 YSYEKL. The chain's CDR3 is CASSQSPRVNTGELFF. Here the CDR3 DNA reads TGCGCCAGCAGCCAATCCCCTCGGGTGAACACCGGGGAGCTGTTTTTT.

The CDR3 DNA follows: TGTGCCAGCAGACTCACAGGGGCCGACGAAAAACTGTTTTTT. It is translated as CASRLTGADEKLFF. This chain links TRBV6-5 with TRBJ1-4; 7 bases fit TRBD1. Germline CDR1 reads MNHEY; CDR2 reads SVGAGI. V lost 6 bases to trimming and J lost 8 bases; unmatched junction nucleotides: 9. This CDR3 is 14 amino acids long.

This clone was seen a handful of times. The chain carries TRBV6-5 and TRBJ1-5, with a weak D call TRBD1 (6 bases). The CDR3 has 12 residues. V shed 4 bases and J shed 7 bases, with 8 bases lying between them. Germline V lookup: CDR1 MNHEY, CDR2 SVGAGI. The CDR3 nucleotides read TGTGCCAGCAGTTTCCAGGGGCAGCCCCAGCATTTT. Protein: CASSFQGQPQHF.

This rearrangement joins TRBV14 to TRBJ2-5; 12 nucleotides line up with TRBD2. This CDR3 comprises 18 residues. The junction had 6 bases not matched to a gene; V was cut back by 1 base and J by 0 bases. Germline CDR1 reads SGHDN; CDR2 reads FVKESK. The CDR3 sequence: CASSQGFTSGGHQETQYF. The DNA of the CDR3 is TGTGCCAGCAGCCAAGGGTTTACTAGCGGGGGGCACCAAGAGACCCAGTACTTC.

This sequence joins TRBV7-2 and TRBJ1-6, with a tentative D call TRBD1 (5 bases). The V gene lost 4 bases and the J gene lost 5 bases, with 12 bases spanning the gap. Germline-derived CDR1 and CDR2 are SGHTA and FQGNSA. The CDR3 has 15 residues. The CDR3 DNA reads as TGTGCCAGCAGCTCGCTGGAGGGGCATAATTCACCCCTCCACTTT. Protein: CASSSLEGHNSPLHF.

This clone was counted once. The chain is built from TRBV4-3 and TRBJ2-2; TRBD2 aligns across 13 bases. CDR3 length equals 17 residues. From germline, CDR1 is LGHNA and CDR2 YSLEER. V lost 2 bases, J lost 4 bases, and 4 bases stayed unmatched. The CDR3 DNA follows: TGCGCCAGCAGCCAAAGGACTAGCGGGGGCGTCACCGGGGAGCTGTTTTTT. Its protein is CASSQRTSGGVTGELFF.